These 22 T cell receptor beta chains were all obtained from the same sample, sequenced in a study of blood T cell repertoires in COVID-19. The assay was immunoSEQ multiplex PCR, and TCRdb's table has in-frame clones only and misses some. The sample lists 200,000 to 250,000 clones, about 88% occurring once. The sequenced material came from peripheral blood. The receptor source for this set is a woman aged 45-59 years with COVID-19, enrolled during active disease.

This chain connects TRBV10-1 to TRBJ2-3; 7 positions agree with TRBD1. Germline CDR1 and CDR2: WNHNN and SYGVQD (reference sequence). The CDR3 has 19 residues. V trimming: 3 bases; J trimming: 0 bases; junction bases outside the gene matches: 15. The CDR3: CASSDKDTGVWRSTDTQYF. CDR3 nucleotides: TGCGCCAGCAGTGACAAGGATACAGGGGTTTGGAGGAGCACAGATACGCAGTATTTT.

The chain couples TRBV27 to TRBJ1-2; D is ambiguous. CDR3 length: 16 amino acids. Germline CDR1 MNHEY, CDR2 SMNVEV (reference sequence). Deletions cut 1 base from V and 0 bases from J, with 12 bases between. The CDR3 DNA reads TGTGCCAGCAGTTTATTGAGGGCAGGTGCTAACTATGGCTACACCTTC. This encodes CASSLLRAGANYGYTF.

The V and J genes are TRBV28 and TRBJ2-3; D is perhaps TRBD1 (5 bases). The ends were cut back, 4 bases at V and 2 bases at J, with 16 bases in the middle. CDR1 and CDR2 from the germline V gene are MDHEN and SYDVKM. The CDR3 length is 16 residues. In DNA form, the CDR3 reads TGTGCCAGCAGTTCCCCCCACAGGACCAACACAGATACGCAGTATTTT. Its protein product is CASSSPHRTNTDTQYF.

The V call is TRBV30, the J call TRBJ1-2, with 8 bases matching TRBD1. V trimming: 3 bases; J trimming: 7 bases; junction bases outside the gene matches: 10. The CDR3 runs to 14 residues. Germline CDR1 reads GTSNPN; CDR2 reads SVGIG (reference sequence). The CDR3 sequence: CAWRPINRGGGYTF. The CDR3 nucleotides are TGTGCCTGGAGACCCATTAACAGGGGGGGTGGCTACACCTTC.

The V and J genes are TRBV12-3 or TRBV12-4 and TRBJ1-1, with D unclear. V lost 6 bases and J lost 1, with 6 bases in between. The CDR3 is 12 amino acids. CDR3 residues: CASRAGNTEAFF. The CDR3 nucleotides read TGTGCCAGCAGAGCAGGGAACACTGAAGCTTTCTTT.

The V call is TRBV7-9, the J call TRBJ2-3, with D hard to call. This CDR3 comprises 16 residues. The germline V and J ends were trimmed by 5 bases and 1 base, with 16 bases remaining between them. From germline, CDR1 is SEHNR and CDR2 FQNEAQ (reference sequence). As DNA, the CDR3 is TGTGCCAGCAGCATCCAACGCCTTCAGGGCACAGATACGCAGTATTTT. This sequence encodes CASSIQRLQGTDTQYF.

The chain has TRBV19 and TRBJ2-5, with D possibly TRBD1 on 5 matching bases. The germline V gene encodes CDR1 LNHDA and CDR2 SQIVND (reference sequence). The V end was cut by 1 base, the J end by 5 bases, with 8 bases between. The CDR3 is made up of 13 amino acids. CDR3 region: CASSIGWGETQYF. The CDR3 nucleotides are TGTGCCAGTAGTATAGGATGGGGCGAGACCCAGTACTTC.

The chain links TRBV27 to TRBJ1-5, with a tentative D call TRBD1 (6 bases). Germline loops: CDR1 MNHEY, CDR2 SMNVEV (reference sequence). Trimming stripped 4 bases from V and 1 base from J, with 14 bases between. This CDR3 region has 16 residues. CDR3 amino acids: CASSSDTGPSNQPQHF. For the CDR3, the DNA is TGTGCCAGCAGTTCAGACACAGGGCCGAGCAATCAGCCCCAGCATTTT.

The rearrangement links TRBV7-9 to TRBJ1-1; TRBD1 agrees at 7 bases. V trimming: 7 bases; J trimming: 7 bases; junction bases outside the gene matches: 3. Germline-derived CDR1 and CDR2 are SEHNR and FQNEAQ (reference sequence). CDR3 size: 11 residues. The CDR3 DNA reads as TGTGCCAGCAATCAGGGGGTTGAAGCTTTCTTT. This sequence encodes CASNQGVEAFF.

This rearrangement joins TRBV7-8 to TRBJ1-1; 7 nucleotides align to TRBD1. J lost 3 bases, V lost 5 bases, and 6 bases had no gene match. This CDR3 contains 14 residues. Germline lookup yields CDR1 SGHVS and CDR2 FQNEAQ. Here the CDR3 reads CASSRDRVDTEAFF. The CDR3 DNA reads TGTGCCAGCAGCAGAGACAGGGTTGACACTGAAGCTTTCTTT.

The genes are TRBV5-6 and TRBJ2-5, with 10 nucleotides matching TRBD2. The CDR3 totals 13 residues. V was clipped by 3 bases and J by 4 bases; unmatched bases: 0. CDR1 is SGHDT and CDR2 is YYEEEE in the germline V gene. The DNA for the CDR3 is TGTGCCAGCAGCTGGACTAGCGGAGAGACCCAGTACTTC. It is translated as CASSWTSGETQYF.

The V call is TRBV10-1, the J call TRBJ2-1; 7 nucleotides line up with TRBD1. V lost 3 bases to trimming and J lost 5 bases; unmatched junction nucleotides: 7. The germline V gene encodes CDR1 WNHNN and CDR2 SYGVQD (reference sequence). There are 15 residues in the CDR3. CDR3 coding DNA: TGCGCCAGCAGTGAAGGGGGCCCGACCGACAATGAGCAGTTCTTC. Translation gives CASSEGGPTDNEQFF.

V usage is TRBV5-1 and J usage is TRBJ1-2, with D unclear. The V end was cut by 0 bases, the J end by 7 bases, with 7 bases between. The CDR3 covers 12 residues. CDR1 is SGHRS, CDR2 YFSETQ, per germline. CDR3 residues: CASSLDSGGYTF. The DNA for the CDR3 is TGCGCCAGCAGCTTGGATTCAGGTGGCTACACCTTC.

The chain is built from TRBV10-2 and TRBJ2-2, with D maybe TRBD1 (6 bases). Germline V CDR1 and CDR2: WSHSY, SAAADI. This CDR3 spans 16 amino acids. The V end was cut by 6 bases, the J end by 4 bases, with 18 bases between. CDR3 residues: CASSPGVGAGTGELFF. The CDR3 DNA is TGCGCCAGCAGCCCTGGTGTGGGGGCGGGCACCGGGGAGCTGTTTTTT.

The CDR3 spells CASSLTAGQGSGYTF. The CDR3 nucleotides read TGTGCCAGCAGTCTTACCGCCGGACAGGGGAGCGGCTACACCTTC. J is TRBJ1-2 and V is TRBV28; TRBD1 matches at 9 bases. This CDR3 region has 15 residues. CDR1 and CDR2 from the germline V gene are MDHEN and SYDVKM. Trimming at V came to 5 bases and at J to 8 bases, leaving 12 bases not matched to a gene.

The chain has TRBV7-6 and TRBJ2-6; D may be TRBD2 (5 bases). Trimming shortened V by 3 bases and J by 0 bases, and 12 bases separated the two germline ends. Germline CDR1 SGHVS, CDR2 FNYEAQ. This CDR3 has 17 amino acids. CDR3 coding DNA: TGTGCCAGCAGCTTGCGGGCTCGGAGCTCTGGGGCCAACGTCCTGACTTTC. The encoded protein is CASSLRARSSGANVLTF.

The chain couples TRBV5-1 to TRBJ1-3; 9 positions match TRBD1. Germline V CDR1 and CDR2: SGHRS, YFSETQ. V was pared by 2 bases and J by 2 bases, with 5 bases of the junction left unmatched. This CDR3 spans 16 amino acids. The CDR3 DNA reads TGCGCCAGCAGCTTTGGAACAGGGGGCGCTGGAAACACCATATATTTT. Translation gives CASSFGTGGAGNTIYF.

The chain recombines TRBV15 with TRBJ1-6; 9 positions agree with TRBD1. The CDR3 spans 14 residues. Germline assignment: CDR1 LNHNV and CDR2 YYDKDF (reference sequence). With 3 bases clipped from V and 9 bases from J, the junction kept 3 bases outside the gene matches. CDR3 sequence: CATSRTGGPSPLHF. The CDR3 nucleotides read TGTGCCACCAGCAGGACAGGGGGTCCTTCACCCCTCCACTTT.

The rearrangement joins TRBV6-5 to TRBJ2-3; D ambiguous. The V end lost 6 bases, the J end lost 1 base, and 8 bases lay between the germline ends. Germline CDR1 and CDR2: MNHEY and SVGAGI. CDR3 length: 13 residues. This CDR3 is CASRDGGTDTQYF. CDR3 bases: TGTGCCAGCAGAGACGGAGGCACAGATACGCAGTATTTT.

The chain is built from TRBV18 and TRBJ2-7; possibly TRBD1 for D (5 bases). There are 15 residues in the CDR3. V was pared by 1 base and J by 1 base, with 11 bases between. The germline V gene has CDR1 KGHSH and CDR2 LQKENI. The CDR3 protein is CASSPRQSGSYEQYF. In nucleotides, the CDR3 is TGTGCCAGCTCACCACGGCAATCAGGGTCCTACGAGCAGTACTTC.

In DNA form, the CDR3 reads TGTGCCAGCAGCACCGGACTAGCGGGGGTAATCTACGAGCAGTACTTC. Translating gives CASSTGLAGVIYEQYF. The V call is TRBV5-6, the J call TRBJ2-7; TRBD2 agrees at 13 bases. This CDR3 spans 16 amino acids. V gave up 4 bases and J gave up 3 bases; unmatched junction bases: 7. In germline, CDR1 is SGHDT, CDR2 YYEEEE.

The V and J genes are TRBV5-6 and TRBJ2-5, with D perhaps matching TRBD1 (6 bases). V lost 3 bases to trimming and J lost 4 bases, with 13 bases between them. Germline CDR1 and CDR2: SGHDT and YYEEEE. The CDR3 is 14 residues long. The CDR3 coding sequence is TGTGCCAGCAGCTACCCGTCAGGGGCAGAGACCCAGTACTTC. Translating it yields CASSYPSGAETQYF.